This section outlines one T cell receptor (beta chain) sequence together with its context. Its antigen is still unknown. Base qualities were left out, and no much larger clone turns up one base away. The data were obtained in a study of T-cell memory formation after mild COVID-19 (dated by TCRdb to the early 2020s). Context from the whole study: TCR sequence clusters from the two donors were found to be largely donor specific. Two young, previously healthy adult volunteers made up the cohort, one male and one female. T-cell clones expanding and contracting after mild COVID-19 in a couple of donors were tracked by longitudinal TCRalpha and TCRbeta repertoire sequencing. On the study overall, not on this receptor specifically: SARS-CoV-2 specificity was not confirmed for the second-wave clones peaking on day 37. Some responding clones were detected in pre-infection memory, which suggested that pre-existing cross-reactive memory T cells had joined the SARS-CoV-2 response. The study covered only a couple of mild cases, and larger cohorts including severe cases with pre-infection samples were considered necessary. Contracting CD4+ clones appeared mostly in the CM and EM memory subsets, whereas CD8+ clones were enriched in EMRA. From day 15 to 85, contracting clones showed balanced CD4/CD8 phenotypes, whereas a second wave of clones that expanded from day 15 to 37 leaned towards CD4+.

PBMCs were isolated by Ficoll-Paque density gradient centrifugation. The run used an Illumina NovaSeq 6000. TCRalpha and TCRbeta cDNA libraries were built by 5'RACE with constant-segment primers, adding sample barcodes and unique molecular identifiers. Trizol reagent was used to extract RNA from every sample. The libraries were amplified in two PCR steps, and the second step added a second sample barcode and Illumina TruSeq adapters. Sequencing of libraries was performed on an Illumina NovaSeq with 2 x 150 bp paired-end reads. Turning to the authors' computational methods: Reads were demultiplexed and collapsed into UMI-guided consensus sequences with migec v1.2.7. Using mixcr v2.1.11, UMI consensuses were aligned to TRA and TRB V and J templates and then assembled into clonotypes. A clonotype was counted as expanded or contracted only when both edgeR and NoisET called the clonotype significant, with the noise models trained on biological replicates. For edgeR calls, a false discovery rate-adjusted p below 0.01 and a log2 fold-change threshold of 1 were applied. As an exploratory analysis of dynamics, PCA with hierarchical clustering was applied to max-normalized trajectories of the 1000 most abundant clonotypes. The CD4 or CD8 phenotype of responding clones was assigned using the separately sequenced CD4+ and CD8+ repertoires. TCRdb ran its own pipeline on the public reads, namely fastp trimming at Q25 and MiXCR clone calling, and kept in-frame beta chains. Rows with a matching CDR3 protein are joined into one entry that keeps the most common DNA and genes. TCRdb's processing, not the study's, gives the V and J calls here. In all, the sample holds about 350,000 distinct CDR3 sequences, and roughly 13% of those were seen once. The leading ten clones occupy 22% of the sample.

The specimen sequenced was PBMCs or a T cell subset sorted from them (not recorded which). This clonotype originated in a young man who had mild COVID-19 (a few samples of this study predate the infection). The sample titles of this study are shuffled in the database, so cell type and time point are left out; the donor was told from shared clones.

The CDR3 corresponds to CASSVDSVNQPQHF. The DNA sequence is given as TGTGCCAGCAGCGTAGATAGCGTCAATCAGCCCCAGCATTTT. This chain joins TRBV9 to TRBJ1-5, with the D gene uncertain. A distance of 7 bases separates the germline ends of V and J, which lose 0 bases and 3 bases respectively. From the cysteine up to the phenylalanine, the CDR3 has a length of 14 residues. The CDR3 DNA has 42 bases and is translated from base 1. CDR1 and CDR2 are drawn from the germline V gene: SGDLS, YYNGEE.